These 10 T cell receptor beta chains came from one sample sequenced in a study of identical twins. MiXCR, run by TCRdb on the 5' RACE reads, gives a single entry per CDR3 protein. The profile shows 1.5 million to 2 million distinct CDR3 sequences, about 32% of them singletons. Material: cord blood. These TCRs come from a newborn girl in good health.

The genes are TRBV7-4 and TRBJ1-6, with no clear D. CDR1 is SGHVT and CDR2 is SQSDAQ in the germline V gene. There are 17 residues in the CDR3. The V gene lost 0 bases and the J gene lost 3 bases, with 12 bases spanning the gap. The CDR3, as DNA: TGTGCCAGCAGCTTAGCCGGCAGTACCGACTATAATTCACCCCTCCACTTT. Encoded protein: CASSLAGSTDYNSPLHF. Variable domain in full (rest from reference TRBV7-4 and TRBJ1-6): GAGVSQSPRYKVAKRGRDVALRCDSISGHVTLYWYRQTLGQGSEVLTYSQSDAQRDKSGRPSGRFSAERPERSVSTLKIQRTEQGDSAVYLCASSLAGSTDYNSPLHFGNGTRLTVT.

Only a few counts were recorded for this clonotype. V usage is TRBV3-1 and J usage is TRBJ1-2; D is perhaps TRBD1 (5 bases). Germline V gene data show CDR1 as LGHDT and CDR2 as YNNKEL (reference sequence). Trimming took 4 bases from V and 6 from J, leaving 18 bases between them. The CDR3 contains 15 residues. CDR3 protein: CASSPAGDPSDGYTF. CDR3 DNA: TGTGCCAGCAGCCCTGCGGGGGACCCCTCGGATGGCTACACCTTC.

This chain joins TRBV9 and TRBJ1-1; D perhaps matches TRBD1 (5 bases). With 0 bases removed from V and 6 bases from J, the gap between germline ends came to 9 bases. Germline values: CDR1 SGDLS, CDR2 YYNGEE. This CDR3 region has 13 residues. The CDR3 is CASSVVRGAEAFF. For the CDR3, the DNA is TGTGCCAGCAGCGTAGTAAGGGGCGCTGAAGCTTTCTTT.

This clonotype was detected only a few times. V is TRBV3-1 and J is TRBJ2-4, with 11 bases identical to TRBD2. Germline V lookup: CDR1 LGHDT, CDR2 YNNKEL (reference sequence). V shed 3 bases and J 6 bases; nucleotides not matched to a gene: 7. This CDR3 is built from 16 residues. The DNA of the CDR3 is TGTGCCAGCAGCCAGAGAGGGACTAGCGGACTAAACATTCAGTACTTC. Encoded protein: CASSQRGTSGLNIQYF.

This clonotype was detected a few times. J is TRBJ1-1 and V is TRBV5-1; the D gene is possibly TRBD1 (6 bases). Germline V gene lookup returns CDR1 SGHRS and CDR2 YFSETQ. The V and J ends lost 3 bases and 3 bases respectively, with 12 bases between them. This CDR3 is 14 amino acids long. CDR3 in DNA: TGCGCCAGCAGCTCCAGGGGCATACACACTGAAGCTTTCTTT. Residues: CASSSRGIHTEAFF.

This clonotype occurred a few times. This chain uses TRBV4-2 with TRBJ2-3; D may be TRBD2 (6 bases). CDR3 length: 17 amino acids. CDR1 and CDR2 from the germline V gene are LGHNA and YNFKEQ. Between the trimmed V and J ends, which lost 0 bases and 0 bases, there was a span of 13 bases. CDR3 loop: CASSQEMAGPSTDTQYF. CDR3 sequence (DNA): TGTGCCAGCAGCCAAGAAATGGCGGGACCCAGCACAGATACGCAGTATTTT.

The chain couples TRBV2 to TRBJ2-7; D gene ambiguous. V lost 4 bases and J lost 0, with 10 bases in between. Germline V gene lookup returns CDR1 SNHLY and CDR2 FYNNEI. This CDR3 region has 14 residues. The CDR3, as DNA: TGTGCCAGCAGTGTGGACGCATCCTCCTACGAGCAGTACTTC. It is translated as CASSVDASSYEQYF. Full variable domain (remainder filled in from reference TRBV2 and TRBJ2-7): EPEVTQTPSHQVTQMGQEVILRCVPISNHLYFYWYRQILGQKVEFLVSFYNNEISEKSEIFDDQFSVERPDGSNFTLKIRSTKLEDSAMYFCASSVDASSYEQYFGPGTRLTVT.

The chain is built from TRBV29-1 and TRBJ2-5, with a weak D call TRBD2 (5 bases). Per the germline V gene, CDR1 is SQVTM and CDR2 is ANQGSEA. Trimming removed 2 bases from V and 2 bases from J, with 21 bases in between. The CDR3 is 17 residues long. The CDR3 bases are TGCAGCGTTGAAATGTTGGGTTGGACTGTGATGCAAGAGACCCAGTACTTC. It is translated as CSVEMLGWTVMQETQYF. The variable domain in full, with the rest retrieved from reference TRBV29-1 and TRBJ2-5, is SAVISQKPSRDICQRGTSLTIQCQVDSQVTMMFWYRQQPGQSLTLIATANQGSEATYESGFVIDKFPISRPNLTFSTLTVSNMSPEDSSIYLCSVEMLGWTVMQETQYFGPGTRLLVL.

This clonotype was seen more than once but under ten times. The chain is built from TRBV5-1 and TRBJ2-3; D gene unclear. The V gene's germline CDR1 is SGHRS and CDR2 YFSETQ. Trimming removed 4 bases from V and 0 bases from J, with 9 bases in between. The CDR3 runs to 14 residues. The CDR3 coding sequence is TGCGCCAGCAGCCTTCAATGGAGCACAGATACGCAGTATTTT. It encodes CASSLQWSTDTQYF.

This clonotype was seen more than once but under ten times. As DNA, the CDR3 is TGTGCCAGCAGTGAGCCGCCGTTCGGCTACACCTTC. Translation: CASSEPPFGYTF. This chain links TRBV25-1 with TRBJ1-2; D gene uncertain. The germline gives CDR1 MGHDK, CDR2 SYGVNS. Between the trimmed V and J ends, which lost 3 bases and 8 bases, there was a span of 10 bases. The CDR3 has 12 amino acids.